A selection of T cell receptor beta chains follows, all from one sample in a study of Tregs in tolerant kidney transplant recipients. Sequencing used immunoSEQ multiplex PCR; TCRdb keeps in-frame clones, though not all of them. The table records about 56,000 clones, around 88% of them present only once. Specimen: CD4+ T cells from blood. Every receptor here comes from a human donor in good health. Both conserved end residues are part of each CDR3. D genes are given only for firm matches. Not all rows give a size; the values are once, few, many and, for expanded clones, a class.

j_call	v_call	d_call	clone_size	cdr3_nt	cdr3_aa
TRBJ2-7	TRBV6-5	.	.	TGTGCCAGCGGGGTGGATTACGAGCAGTACTTC	CASGVDYEQYF
TRBJ2-5	TRBV7-2	TRBD2	.	TGTGCCAGCAGCGGCTATAGGGGAGGGCCAGAGACCCAGTACTTC	CASSGYRGGPETQYF
TRBJ2-6	TRBV6-4	.	.	TGTGCCAGCAGTGAGGGCTCTGGGGCCAACGTCCTGACTTTC	CASSEGSGANVLTF
TRBJ1-4	TRBV20-1	.	.	TGCAGTGCTAAACATGGCGAAAAACTGTTTTTT	CSAKHGEKLFF
TRBJ2-1	TRBV7-2	TRBD1	few	TGTGCCAGCAGCTTAGACAGGGGGCGTGAGAATGAGCAGTTCTTC	CASSLDRGRENEQFF
TRBJ1-1	TRBV5-6	.	.	TGTGCCAGCAGCTTGGGGTCGCTAGGCAACACTGAAGCTTTCTTT	CASSLGSLGNTEAFF
TRBJ1-6	TRBV2	.	.	TGTGCCAGCAGTGGGGACTATAATTCACCCCTCCACTTT	CASSGDYNSPLHF
TRBJ2-7	TRBV18	.	few	TGTGCCAGCTCACCAAGCCGAGGGACAGACCGAGCGGGGGCCTACGAGCAGTACTTC	CASSPSRGTDRAGAYEQYF
TRBJ2-5	TRBV30	.	.	TGTGCCTGGAGTGTACTCGCTAGCTCTCAAGAGACCCAGTACTTC	CAWSVLASSQETQYF
TRBJ2-1	TRBV5-4	.	.	TGTGCCAGCAGTACTGGACTAAAGGGAGAGCAGTTCTTC	CASSTGLKGEQFF